This T cell receptor beta chain was documented in a study of T cell repertoires in cytomegalovirus infection (dated by TCRdb to between 2019 and 2020). About the full investigation: Recently identified HLA-C-restricted CMV epitopes, whose presentation resists viral immunomodulation, were targeted by peptide stimulations together with well-studied HLA-B-restricted epitopes. Because public TCR beta signatures pointed to carriage of CMV infection together with the matching HLA type, the HLA type of each donor mattered for the analysis.

This clonotype occurred a few times. It has no known antigen specificity. No much larger clone is present one base from it, and per-base qualities are unavailable. This specimen's treatment or condition label, per the study, means: in vitro stimulation with specific CMV peptide epitopes to enrich CMV-specific T cells. The sequencing machine was an Illumina HiSeq 1500. TCRdb trimmed the raw reads at Q25, called clones with MiXCR and kept productive beta chains. Entries that share a CDR3 protein sequence are merged under the most common genes and DNA. The sample table records around 69,000 distinct CDR3 sequences; approximately 22% of these occur just once. The ten most abundant clones make up approximately 68% of the sample. General conclusions and limits of the study: In both this cohort and an independent roughly 400-donor cohort, the cumulative frequency of public TCR beta family members distinguished carriers of CMV infection plus the relevant HLA type. The ex vivo response was dominated by HLA-C-restricted CMV-specific TCR beta clonotypes, which also provided the single most frequent clonotype in two of eight donors.

The TCR sequence derives from a human donor in good health (CMV status not recorded). Some clones in this sample may be carry-over from other donors' samples. Here the sequenced sample was CD8+ T cells from cultured PBMCs, taken from culture after CMV antigen stimulation.

The nucleotide sequence is TGTGCCAGCAGCTTTGACCCCGGGCGGCAGTTCTTC. It translates as CASSFDPGRQFF. The chain is encoded by TRBV7-6 joined to TRBJ2-1; the D gene cannot be named for sure. V loses 3 bases, J loses 12 bases, and the germline ends lie 12 bases apart. Looking up the germline V gene yields CDR1 SGHVS and CDR2 FNYEAQ. The CDR3 has 12 amino acids, counting the end cysteine and phenylalanine. The kept DNA is CDR3 alone, 36 bases in frame from the first base.